These 6 T cell receptor beta chains were sequenced from one sample in a study of early T cells in non-severe SARS-CoV-2 infection. TCRdb re-called the 5' RACE reads through MiXCR, storing one row per CDR3 protein. The table records 65,000 to 95,000 distinct CDR3 sequences, approximately 9.1% of them present only once. Source material: whole blood. These receptors all come from an adult who was a healthcare worker with PCR-confirmed SARS-CoV-2 infection or an uninfected control (not recorded which).

This clonotype was seen repeatedly, ten times or more. The chain couples TRBV20-1 to TRBJ2-1, with TRBD2 matching 7 bases. Germline V lookup: CDR1 DFQATT, CDR2 SNEGSKA (reference sequence). V trimming: 6 bases; J trimming: 6 bases; junction bases outside the gene matches: 11. There are 14 residues in the CDR3. This CDR3 reads CSAPRAGTSNEQFF. The CDR3 coding sequence is TGCAGTGCCCCGAGAGCGGGAACTAGCAATGAGCAGTTCTTC.

There are many counts of this clonotype. The chain recombines TRBV28 with TRBJ2-5; 10 nucleotides agree with TRBD2. Germline CDR1 MDHEN, CDR2 SYDVKM. After removal of 8 bases from V and 4 bases from J, the junction contained 4 bases not matched to a gene. The CDR3 consists of 13 residues. The CDR3 sequence is CASLAGVPETQYF. Here the CDR3 DNA reads TGTGCCAGCCTAGCGGGAGTCCCAGAGACCCAGTACTTC.

This clonotype was seen many times. The chain recombines TRBV19 with TRBJ1-5; a possible D gene is TRBD1 (5 bases). The V and J ends lost 5 bases and 5 bases respectively, with 13 bases between them. Germline V gene data show CDR1 as LNHDA and CDR2 as SQIVND (reference sequence). The CDR3 extends over 14 amino acids. The DNA for the CDR3 is TGTGCCAGTAGTCCTCAGGGTAGGGATCAGCCCCAGCATTTT. It specifies CASSPQGRDQPQHF.

This clonotype was detected many times. This chain connects TRBV4-1 to TRBJ2-3; D might be TRBD2 (6 bases). The CDR3 is 18 residues long. Trimming took off 0 bases at V and 0 bases at J, with 16 bases between the two ends. Germline V gene sequence: CDR1 MGHRA, CDR2 YSYEKL. DNA for the CDR3: TGCGCCAGCAGCCAAGATCGAGGAGGGCTCACTAGCACAGATACGCAGTATTTT. Residues: CASSQDRGGLTSTDTQYF.

This clonotype was detected many times. The CDR3 region has the DNA TGTGCCAGCAGTCCGGGACAGGGACATGAGCAGTTCTTC. Encoded protein: CASSPGQGHEQFF. The chain couples TRBV27 to TRBJ2-1; 9 nucleotides agree with TRBD1. The J segment lost 8 bases and the V segment lost 5 bases, leaving 4 bases of the junction unmatched. This CDR3 has 13 residues. From germline, CDR1 is MNHEY and CDR2 SMNVEV (reference sequence).

Ten or more counts support this clonotype. The V call is TRBV20-1, the J call TRBJ2-3; D uncertain. Deletions cut 1 base from V and 0 bases from J, with 8 bases between. Germline lookup yields CDR1 DFQATT and CDR2 SNEGSKA (reference sequence). The CDR3 covers 14 residues. CDR3 protein: CSARVRVSTDTQYF. CDR3 in DNA: TGCAGTGCTAGAGTACGGGTTAGCACAGATACGCAGTATTTT.